The present T cell receptor beta chain was sequenced within a study of OX40 agonist ivuxolimab in advanced cancers. Overall study context: Patients receiving dose escalation had hepatocellular carcinoma, melanoma, renal cell or head and neck cancer. Three patients, one with hepatocellular carcinoma and two with cutaneous melanoma, responded partially.

This CDR3 is 14 amino acids long. Germline V lookup: CDR1 SEHNR, CDR2 FQNEAQ (reference sequence). Method: immunoSEQ multiplex PCR; TCRdb's copy keeps in-frame clones and lacks some. The sample has roughly 16,000 clones; roughly 71% are singletons. Study-level results: The mean number of expanded clones was higher in CD8+ T cells than in CD4+.

On this clone: Its antigen is unidentified. Compared with germline, one end of the junction differs, possibly owing to a read error. Within the sample, other DNA sequences also encode this same CDR3.

This chain joins TRBV7-9 and TRBJ2-7, with a tentative D call TRBD2 (5 bases). Here the sequenced sample was CD4+ or CD8+ T cells sorted from blood, taken in a trial of the OX40 agonist ivuxolimab. The sequence derives from an adult with an advanced solid tumor such as melanoma, head and neck, liver or kidney cancer. The CDR3 region has the DNA TGTGCCAGCAGCTTATCGGAGGTTCCCTATGAGCAGTACTTC. Translation: CASSLSEVPYEQYF.